The clone carrying this TCR beta chain was seen at least ten times. Its target is not known. These patients, aged 18 to 65, had recently diagnosed hyperthyroidism lasting under 2 months. Together with thyroid ultrasound, orbital computed tomography, serum thyroxine and TRAb, clinical symptoms were used for diagnoses. Using over 8.5 ml of fresh peripheral blood, PBMCs were prepared. The sample is drawn from a study of T cells in Graves' hyperthyroidism and ophthalmopathy. Study conclusions and caveats: Most thyroid clonotypes expanded above 0.001 were also detected in blood.

Per the germline V gene, CDR1 is DFQATT and CDR2 is SNEGSKA (reference sequence). There are 15 residues in the CDR3. V lost 2 bases to trimming and J lost 1 base; unmatched junction nucleotides: 5. The CDR3 regions of TCR beta were amplified from RNA transcripts. First-round RT-PCR targeting the TCR CDR3 was performed with the HTBI primer set. MiXCR, run by TCRdb on the multiplex PCR reads, gives a single entry per CDR3 protein. This sample has about 560,000 distinct CDR3 sequences, with 14% found just once. Sequencing was done on a sample of blood. V is TRBV20-1 and J is TRBJ2-7; 10 bases map to TRBD2. The source of this sequence is a woman aged 40-49 years with Graves' hyperthyroidism. CDR3 coding DNA: TGCAGTGCTAGATCATCGACTAGCGGGTCCTACGAGCAGTACTTC. It encodes CSARSSTSGSYEQYF.